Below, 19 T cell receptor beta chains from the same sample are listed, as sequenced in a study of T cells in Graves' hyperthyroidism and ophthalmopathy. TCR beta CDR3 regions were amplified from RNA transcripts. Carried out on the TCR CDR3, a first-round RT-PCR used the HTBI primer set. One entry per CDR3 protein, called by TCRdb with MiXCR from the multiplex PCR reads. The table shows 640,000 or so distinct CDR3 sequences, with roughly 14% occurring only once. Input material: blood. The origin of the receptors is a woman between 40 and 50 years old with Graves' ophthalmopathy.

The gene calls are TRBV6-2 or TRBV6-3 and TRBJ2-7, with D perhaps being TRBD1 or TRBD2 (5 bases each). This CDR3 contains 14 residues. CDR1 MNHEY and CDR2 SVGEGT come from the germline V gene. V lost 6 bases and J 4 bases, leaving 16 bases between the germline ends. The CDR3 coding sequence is TGTGCCAGCAGAACGCTACCGGGGCGGTACGAGCAGTACTTC. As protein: CASRTLPGRYEQYF.

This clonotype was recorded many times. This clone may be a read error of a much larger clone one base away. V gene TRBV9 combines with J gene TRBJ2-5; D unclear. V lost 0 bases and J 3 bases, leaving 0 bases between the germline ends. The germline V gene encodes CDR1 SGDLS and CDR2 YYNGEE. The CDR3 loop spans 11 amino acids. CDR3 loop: CASSVEETQYF. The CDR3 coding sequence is TGTGCCAGCAGCGTAGAAGAGACCCAGTACTTC.

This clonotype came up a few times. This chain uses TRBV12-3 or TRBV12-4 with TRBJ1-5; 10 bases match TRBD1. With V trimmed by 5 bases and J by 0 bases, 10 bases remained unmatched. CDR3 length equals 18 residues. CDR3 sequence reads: CASSPGTGALYSNQPQHF. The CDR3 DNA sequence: TGTGCCAGCAGTCCGGGGACAGGGGCGTTGTATAGCAATCAGCCCCAGCATTTT.

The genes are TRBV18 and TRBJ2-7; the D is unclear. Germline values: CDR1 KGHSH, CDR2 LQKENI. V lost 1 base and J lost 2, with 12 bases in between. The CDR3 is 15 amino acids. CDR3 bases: TGTGCCAGCTCACCACAAAGGAGCTCCCCCTACGAGCAGTACTTC. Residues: CASSPQRSSPYEQYF.

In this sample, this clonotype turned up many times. The CDR3 spells CSVETGSTEAFF. CDR3 sequence (DNA): TGCAGCGTAGAGACAGGGAGCACTGAAGCTTTCTTT. This chain joins TRBV29-1 and TRBJ1-1, with 7 bases aligning to TRBD1. From germline, CDR1 is SQVTM and CDR2 ANQGSEA. V was pared by 6 bases and J by 4 bases, with 5 bases of the junction left unmatched. CDR3 size: 12 residues.

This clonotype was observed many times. CDR3 sequence reads: CASSPSASRAFF. In nucleotides, the CDR3 is TGTGCCAGCAGTCCGAGTGCCTCGAGGGCTTTCTTT. The rearrangement uses TRBV12-3 or TRBV12-4 and TRBJ1-1; D uncertain. Trimming removed 5 bases at V and 11 bases at J, with 15 bases between. The CDR3 has 12 residues.

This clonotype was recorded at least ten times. CDR3 bases: TGTGCCAGCAGCCGGGACCGGGACAGGGAGCGAGAGACCCAGTACTTC. The encoded protein is CASSRDRDRERETQYF. The chain links TRBV14 to TRBJ2-5, with 9 bases identical to TRBD1. The CDR3 covers 16 residues. The V segment lost 4 bases and the J segment 4 bases; nucleotides outside the gene matches: 10. The germline gives CDR1 SGHDN, CDR2 FVKESK.

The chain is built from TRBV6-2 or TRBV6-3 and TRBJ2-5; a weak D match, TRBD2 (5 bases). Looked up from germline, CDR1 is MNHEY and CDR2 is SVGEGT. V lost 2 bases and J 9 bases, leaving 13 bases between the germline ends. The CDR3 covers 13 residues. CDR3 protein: CASSYKEVGAQYF. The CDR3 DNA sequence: TGTGCCAGCAGTTACAAGGAGGTTGGGGCCCAGTACTTC.

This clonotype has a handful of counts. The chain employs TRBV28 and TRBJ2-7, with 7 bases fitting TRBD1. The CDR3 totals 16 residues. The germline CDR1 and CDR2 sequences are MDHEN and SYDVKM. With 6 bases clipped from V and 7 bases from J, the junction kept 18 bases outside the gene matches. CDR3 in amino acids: CASSGEGQMTYGEQYF. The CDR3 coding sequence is TGTGCCAGCAGCGGCGAGGGACAGATGACCTACGGTGAGCAGTACTTC. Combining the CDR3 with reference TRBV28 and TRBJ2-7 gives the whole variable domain DVKVTQSSRYLVKRTGEKVFLECVQDMDHENMFWYRQDPGLGLRLIYFSYDVKMKEKGDIPEGYSVSREKKERFSLILESASTNQTSMYLCASSGEGQMTYGEQYFGPGTRLTVT.

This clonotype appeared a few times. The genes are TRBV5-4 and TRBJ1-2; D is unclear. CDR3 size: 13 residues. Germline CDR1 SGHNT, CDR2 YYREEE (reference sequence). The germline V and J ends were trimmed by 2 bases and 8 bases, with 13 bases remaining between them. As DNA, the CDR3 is TGTGCCAGCAGCTTTAGTAGGGCAGGCGGCTACACCTTC. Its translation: CASSFSRAGGYTF.

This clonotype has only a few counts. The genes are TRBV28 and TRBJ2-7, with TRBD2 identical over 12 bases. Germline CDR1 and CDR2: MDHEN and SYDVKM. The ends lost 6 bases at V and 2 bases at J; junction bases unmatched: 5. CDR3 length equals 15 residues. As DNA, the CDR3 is TGTGCCAGCAGCATGACTAGCGGGAGAGCCTACGAGCAGTACTTC. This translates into CASSMTSGRAYEQYF.

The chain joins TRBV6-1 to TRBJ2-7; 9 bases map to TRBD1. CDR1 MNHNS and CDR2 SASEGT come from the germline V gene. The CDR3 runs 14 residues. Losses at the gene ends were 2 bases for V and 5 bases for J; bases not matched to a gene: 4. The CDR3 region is CASSETDRGNEQYF. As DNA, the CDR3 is TGTGCCAGCAGTGAAACCGACAGGGGGAACGAGCAGTACTTC.

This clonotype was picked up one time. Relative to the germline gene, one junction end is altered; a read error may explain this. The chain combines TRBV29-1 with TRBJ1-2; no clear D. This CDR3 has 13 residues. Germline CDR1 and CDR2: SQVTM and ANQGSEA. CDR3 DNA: TGCAGCGTCGAAGGTTGGGAAGGCTATGGCTACACCTTC. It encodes CSVEGWEGYGYTF. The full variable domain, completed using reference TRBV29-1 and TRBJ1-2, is SAVISQKPSRDICQRGTSLTIQCQVDSQVTMMFWYRQQPGQSLTLIATANQGSEATYESGFVIDKFPISRPNLTFSTLTVSNMSPEDSSIYLCSVEGWEGYGYTFGSGTRLTVV.

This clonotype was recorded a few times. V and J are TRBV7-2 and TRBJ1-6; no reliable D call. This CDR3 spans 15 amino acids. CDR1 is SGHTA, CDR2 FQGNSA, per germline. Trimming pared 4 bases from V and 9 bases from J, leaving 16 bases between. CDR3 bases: TGTGCCAGCAGCTCACTATCAGGTTCTCTTTCACCCCTCCACTTT. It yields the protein CASSSLSGSLSPLHF.

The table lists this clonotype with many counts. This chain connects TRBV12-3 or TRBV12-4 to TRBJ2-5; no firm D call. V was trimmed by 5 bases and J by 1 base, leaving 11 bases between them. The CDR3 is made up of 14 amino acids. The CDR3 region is CASSPRELQETQYF. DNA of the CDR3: TGTGCCAGCAGTCCCCGAGAGCTCCAAGAGACCCAGTACTTC.

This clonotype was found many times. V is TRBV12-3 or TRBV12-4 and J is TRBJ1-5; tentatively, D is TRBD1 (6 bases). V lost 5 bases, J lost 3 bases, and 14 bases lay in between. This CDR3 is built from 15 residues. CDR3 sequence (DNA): TGTGCCAGCAGTGAGACAGGTCTTTTCAATCAGCCCCAGCATTTT. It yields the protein CASSETGLFNQPQHF.

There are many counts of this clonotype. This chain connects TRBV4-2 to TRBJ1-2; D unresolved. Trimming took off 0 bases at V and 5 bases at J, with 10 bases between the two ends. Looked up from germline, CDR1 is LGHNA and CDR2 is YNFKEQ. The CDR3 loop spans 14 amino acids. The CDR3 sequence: CASSQDYGSYGYTF. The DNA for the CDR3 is TGTGCCAGCAGCCAAGATTACGGGAGTTATGGCTACACCTTC.

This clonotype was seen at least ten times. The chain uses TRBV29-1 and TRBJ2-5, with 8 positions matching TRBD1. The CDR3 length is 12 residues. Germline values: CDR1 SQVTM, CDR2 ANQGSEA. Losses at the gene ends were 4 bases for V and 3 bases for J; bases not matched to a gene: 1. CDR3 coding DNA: TGCAGCGTTGCAGGGGGCGAAGAGACCCAGTACTTC. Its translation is CSVAGGEETQYF.

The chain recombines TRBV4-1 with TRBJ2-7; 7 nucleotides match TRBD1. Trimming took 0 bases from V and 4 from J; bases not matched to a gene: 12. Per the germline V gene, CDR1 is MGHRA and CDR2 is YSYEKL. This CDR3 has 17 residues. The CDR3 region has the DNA TGCGCCAGCAGCCAAGATTTGGGGACAGTTTTTGGATACGAGCAGTACTTC. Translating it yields CASSQDLGTVFGYEQYF.